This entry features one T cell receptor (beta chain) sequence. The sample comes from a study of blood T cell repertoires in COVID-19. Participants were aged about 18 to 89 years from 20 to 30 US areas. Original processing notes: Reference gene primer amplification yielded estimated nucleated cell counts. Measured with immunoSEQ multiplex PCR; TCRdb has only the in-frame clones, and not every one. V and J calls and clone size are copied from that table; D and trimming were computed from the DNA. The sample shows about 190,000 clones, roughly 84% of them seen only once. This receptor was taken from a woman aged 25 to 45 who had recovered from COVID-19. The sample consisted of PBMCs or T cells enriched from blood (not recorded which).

The CDR3 nucleotides read TGCAGCGTTGAAGATCGGTACGAGCAGTACTTC. This sequence encodes CSVEDRYEQYF. The chain combines TRBV29-1 with TRBJ2-7; D unresolved. The CDR3 spans 11 residues. CDR1 and CDR2 (germline): SQVTM, ANQGSEA. The V end was cut by 0 bases, the J end by 4 bases, with 4 bases between.